This TCR beta chain appears in the sequencing data of a study of metastatic and nonmetastatic thyroid tumors. Overall study context: Peripheral blood and tumor or nodule samples from malignant and benign thyroid patients were compared.

In regard to this clone: Its antigen is as yet unknown.

Original handling: A classifier for distant metastasis in papillary thyroid cancer was constructed using CDR3 differences observed across clinicopathological groups. TCRdb redid the clone calls on the PCR reads using MiXCR. TCRdb, not the authors, supplied the V and J calls. The repertoire holds tens of thousands of clones, with 15% to 20% as singletons. The entire patient cohort was treatment-naive prior to thyroid surgery. Study results and caveats: In both blood and tumor samples, TCR beta diversity was reported significantly higher for malignant than benign nodules.

Germline V CDR1 and CDR2: LGHNA, YSLEER. The V end lost 0 bases, the J end lost 2 bases, and 11 bases lay between the germline ends. The CDR3 sequence is 15 residues long. The sequenced material came from blood. The sequence derives from a female donor with papillary thyroid cancer or a benign thyroid nodule (not recorded which). Some clones in this sample may be carry-over from other donors' samples. The chain links TRBV4-3 to TRBJ2-7; the D call may be TRBD1 or TRBD2 (6 bases each). The CDR3 DNA reads TGCGCCAGCAGCCAAGAGGCCCGGGGGCCCTACGAGCAGTACTTC. Amino acid sequence: CASSQEARGPYEQYF.